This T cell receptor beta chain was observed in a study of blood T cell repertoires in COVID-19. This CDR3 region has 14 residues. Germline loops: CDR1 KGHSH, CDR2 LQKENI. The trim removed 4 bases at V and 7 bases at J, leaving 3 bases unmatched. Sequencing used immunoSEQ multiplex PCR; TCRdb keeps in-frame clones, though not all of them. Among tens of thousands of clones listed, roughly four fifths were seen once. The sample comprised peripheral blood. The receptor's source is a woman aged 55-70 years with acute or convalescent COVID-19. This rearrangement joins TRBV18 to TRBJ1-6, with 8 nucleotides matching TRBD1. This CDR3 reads CASSQDRANSPLHF. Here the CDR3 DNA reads TGTGCCAGCTCACAGGACAGGGCCAATTCACCCCTCCACTTT. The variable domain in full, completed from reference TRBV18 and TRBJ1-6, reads NAGVMQNPRHLVRRRGQEARLRCSPMKGHSHVYWYRQLPEEGLKFMVYLQKENIIDESGMPKERFSAEFPKEGPSILRIQQVVRGDSAAYFCASSQDRANSPLHFGNGTRLTVT.